The sample holds a few counts of the clone carrying this T cell receptor beta chain. Its antigen is as yet unknown. The data were taken from a study of T cells in Graves' hyperthyroidism and ophthalmopathy. The V gene end was trimmed by 4 bases and the J gene end by 8 bases; junction bases not matched to a gene: 11. This CDR3 contains 17 residues. From germline, CDR1 is SGHDN and CDR2 FVKESK. It was 8.5 to 10 ml of fresh peripheral blood that supplied the PBMCs. The TCR beta CDR3 regions underwent amplification using RNA transcripts as the source. The TCR CDR3 first-round RT-PCR relied on the HTBI primer set. One entry per CDR3 protein results from TCRdb running MiXCR on the multiplex PCR reads. This sample carries hundreds of thousands of distinct CDR3 sequences, about 15% of them seen once, and the ten largest clones take around an eighth. Findings of the study overall: A model built on 13 V-J features separated ophthalmopathy from stable hyperthyroidism.

The material sequenced was blood. The receptor's source is a woman in her forties or fifties with Graves' ophthalmopathy. This chain uses TRBV14 with TRBJ2-1; 13 bases fit TRBD2. This CDR3 reads CASSRAAGLAGRDEQFF. The CDR3, as DNA: TGTGCCAGCAGCCGAGCCGCGGGACTAGCGGGACGGGATGAGCAGTTCTTC. Based on the CDR3 plus reference TRBV14 and TRBJ2-1, the full variable domain is EAGVTQFPSHSVIEKGQTVTLRCDPISGHDNLYWYRRVMGKEIKFLLHFVKESKQDESGMPNNRFLAERTGGTYSTLKVQPAELEDSGVYFCASSRAAGLAGRDEQFFGPGTRLTVL.